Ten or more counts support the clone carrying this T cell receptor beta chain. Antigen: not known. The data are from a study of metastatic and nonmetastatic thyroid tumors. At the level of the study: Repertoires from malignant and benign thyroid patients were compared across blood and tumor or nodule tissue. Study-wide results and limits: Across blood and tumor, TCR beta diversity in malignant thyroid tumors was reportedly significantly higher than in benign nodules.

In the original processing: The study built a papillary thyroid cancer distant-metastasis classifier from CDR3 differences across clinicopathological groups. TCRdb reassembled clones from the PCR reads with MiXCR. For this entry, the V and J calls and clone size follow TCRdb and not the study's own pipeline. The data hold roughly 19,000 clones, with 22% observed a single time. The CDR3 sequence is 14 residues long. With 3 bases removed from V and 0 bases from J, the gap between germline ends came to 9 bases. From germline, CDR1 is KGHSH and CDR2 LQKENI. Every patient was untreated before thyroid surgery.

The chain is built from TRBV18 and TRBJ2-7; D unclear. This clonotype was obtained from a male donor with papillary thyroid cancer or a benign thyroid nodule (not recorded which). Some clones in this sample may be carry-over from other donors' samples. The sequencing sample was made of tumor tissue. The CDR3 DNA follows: TGTGCCAGCTCACCCGAATCGAGCTCCTACGAGCAGTACTTC. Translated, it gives CASSPESSSYEQYF.